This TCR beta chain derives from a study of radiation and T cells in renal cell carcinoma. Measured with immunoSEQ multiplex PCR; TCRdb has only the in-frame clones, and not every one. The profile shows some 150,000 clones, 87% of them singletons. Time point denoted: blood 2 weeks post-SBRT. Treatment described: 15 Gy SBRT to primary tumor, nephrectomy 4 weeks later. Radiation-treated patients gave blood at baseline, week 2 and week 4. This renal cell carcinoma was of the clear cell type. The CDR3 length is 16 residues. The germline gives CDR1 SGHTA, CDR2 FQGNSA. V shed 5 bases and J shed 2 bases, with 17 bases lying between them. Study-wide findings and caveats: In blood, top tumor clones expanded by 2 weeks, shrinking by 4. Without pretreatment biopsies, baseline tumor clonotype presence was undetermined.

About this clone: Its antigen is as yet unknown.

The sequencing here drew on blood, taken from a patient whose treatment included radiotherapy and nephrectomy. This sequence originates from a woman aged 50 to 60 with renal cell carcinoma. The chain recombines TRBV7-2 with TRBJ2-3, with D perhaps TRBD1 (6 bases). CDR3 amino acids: CASSLVGTHTTDTQYF. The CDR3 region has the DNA TGTGCCAGCAGCCTAGTCGGGACACATACCACAGATACGCAGTATTTT.